This passage covers 28 T cell receptor beta chains from one sample sequenced in a study of T cell responses to AZD1222 COVID-19 vaccine. The data were produced by immunoSEQ multiplex PCR, yet TCRdb's version contains in-frame clones alone and is incomplete. Of about 140,000 clones in the sample, 85% to 95% are singletons; the top ten hold 1.2% to 1.5%. The sequencing used peripheral blood, collected on day 0 of AZD1222 vaccination. The receptors originated from an adult in good health.

J is TRBJ2-3 and V is TRBV5-1, with D perhaps matching TRBD2 (6 bases). Germline values: CDR1 SGHRS, CDR2 YFSETQ. Trimming pared 4 bases from V and 2 bases from J, leaving 11 bases between. The CDR3 is 14 amino acids. The CDR3 coding sequence is TGCGCCAGCAGCCGGGACTCACCCACAGATACGCAGTATTTT. Protein: CASSRDSPTDTQYF.

V and J are TRBV2 and TRBJ2-7; 11 bases agree with TRBD1. Germline lookup yields CDR1 SNHLY and CDR2 FYNNEI. V shed 6 bases, J shed 3 bases, and the junction held 4 bases outside the gene matches. The CDR3 length is 14 residues. In DNA form, the CDR3 reads TGTGCCAGCAGCTCCGGGACAGGGGGCTACGAGCAGTACTTC. It translates to CASSSGTGGYEQYF.

This chain joins TRBV10-3 and TRBJ2-2; D is unclear. This CDR3 region has 13 residues. The V gene's germline CDR1 is ENHRY and CDR2 SYGVKD. Trimming cost V 0 bases and J 5 bases, with 4 bases left between them. The CDR3: CAISESATGELFF. The DNA for the CDR3 is TGTGCCATCAGTGAGTCTGCGACCGGGGAGCTGTTTTTT.

The V and J genes are TRBV19 and TRBJ2-5; 7 bases agree with TRBD1. Germline V gene data show CDR1 as LNHDA and CDR2 as SQIVND (reference sequence). CDR3 length: 15 amino acids. V was clipped by 3 bases and J by 2 bases; unmatched bases: 6. In nucleotides, the CDR3 is TGTGCCAGTAGTATCAACCGGGACAGACAAGAGACCCAGTACTTC. Translation gives CASSINRDRQETQYF.

The rearrangement links TRBV19 to TRBJ1-4; D might be TRBD1 (5 bases). Looked up from germline, CDR1 is LNHDA and CDR2 is SQIVND (reference sequence). V shed 5 bases and J shed 3 bases, with 13 bases lying between them. The CDR3 runs to 15 residues. CDR3 amino acids: CASSGLLGANEKLFF. DNA for the CDR3: TGTGCCAGTAGTGGACTCCTGGGGGCTAATGAAAAACTGTTTTTT.

The V call is TRBV30, the J call TRBJ1-1; no clear D. The CDR3 contains 13 residues. The germline V and J ends were trimmed by 0 bases and 8 bases, with 13 bases remaining between them. Germline V gene lookup returns CDR1 GTSNPN and CDR2 SVGIG (reference sequence). CDR3 sequence reads: CAWSVPGGTEAFF. The CDR3 DNA reads TGTGCCTGGAGTGTACCGGGTGGTACCGAAGCTTTCTTT.

The chain has TRBV7-2 and TRBJ1-5, with D possibly being TRBD1 (5 bases). Deletions cut 5 bases from V and 0 bases from J, with 11 bases between. Germline lookup yields CDR1 SGHTA and CDR2 FQGNSA. This CDR3 comprises 15 residues. CDR3 bases: TGTGCCAGCAGCAGGGACGGTGATAGCAATCAGCCCCAGCATTTT. Translated: CASSRDGDSNQPQHF.

This chain links TRBV10-3 with TRBJ1-3; possibly TRBD1 for D (5 bases). Between the trimmed V and J ends, which lost 8 bases and 0 bases, there was a span of 5 bases. Germline V gives CDR1 ENHRY, CDR2 SYGVKD. CDR3 size: 12 residues. CDR3: CAIGASGNTIYF. The CDR3 DNA reads TGTGCCATCGGGGCCTCTGGAAACACCATATATTTT.

The chain uses TRBV27 and TRBJ2-1; the match to TRBD2 covers 7 bases. CDR1 and CDR2 from the germline V gene are MNHEY and SMNVEV (reference sequence). CDR3 length: 16 amino acids. V dropped 5 bases and J dropped 1; count of bases not matched to a gene: 8. CDR3 nucleotide sequence: TGTGCCAGCAGTACCCGGAACGGGAGGTCCTACAATGAGCAGTTCTTC. Translation: CASSTRNGRSYNEQFF.

The chain couples TRBV2 to TRBJ1-1, with D possibly TRBD1 on 5 matching bases. Germline V CDR1 and CDR2: SNHLY, FYNNEI. The CDR3 consists of 12 residues. The V gene lost 2 bases and the J gene lost 8 bases, with 9 bases spanning the gap. CDR3 sequence (DNA): TGTGCCAGCAGTGAAAGGGGAGCCGAAGCTTTCTTT. Its translation is CASSERGAEAFF.

The chain recombines TRBV15 with TRBJ1-4, with D hard to call. From germline, CDR1 is LNHNV and CDR2 YYDKDF (reference sequence). V shed 6 bases and J shed 2 bases, with 16 bases lying between them. This CDR3 contains 16 residues. DNA of the CDR3: TGTGCCACCAGTGATCCGGGCGGTTCGACTAATGAAAAACTGTTTTTT. Amino acids: CATSDPGGSTNEKLFF.

The chain has TRBV7-2 and TRBJ2-1; 7 bases line up with TRBD2. J gave up 6 bases and V 5 bases, and 16 bases lay outside the gene matches. This CDR3 has 17 residues. CDR1 SGHTA and CDR2 FQGNSA come from the germline V gene. CDR3 coding DNA: TGTGCCAGCAGCCCCAGGTCGTCAGCGGGGCGGATCAATGAGCAGTTCTTC. The encoded protein is CASSPRSSAGRINEQFF.

A single count supports this clone. V is TRBV7-8 and J is TRBJ1-4, with D hard to call. Looked up from germline, CDR1 is SGHVS and CDR2 is FQNEAQ. The CDR3 is made up of 16 amino acids. The germline V and J ends were trimmed by 3 bases and 0 bases, with 11 bases remaining between them. The CDR3 DNA is TGTGCCAGCAGCTTCGGCCGGTGGTCAACTAATGAAAAACTGTTTTTT. This gives the protein CASSFGRWSTNEKLFF.

The chain employs TRBV5-1 and TRBJ1-1; possible D gene TRBD1, 6 bases. Germline CDR1 SGHRS, CDR2 YFSETQ. V was cut by 1 base and J by 7 bases, with 11 bases left in between. This CDR3 has 13 residues. The CDR3, as DNA: TGCGCCAGCAGCTTGCTAGGGGGGCGTGAAGCTTTCTTT. Residues: CASSLLGGREAFF.

The J gene is TRBJ2-7, the V gene TRBV5-1; D might be TRBD1 (5 bases). V was shortened by 1 base and J by 4 bases, with 18 bases between the two germline ends. The germline gives CDR1 SGHRS, CDR2 YFSETQ. This CDR3 has 16 residues. Here the CDR3 DNA reads TGCGCCAGCAGCTTGCAGGGCAGGGCTGAATCTTACGAGCAGTACTTC. Its protein is CASSLQGRAESYEQYF.

This chain uses TRBV5-4 with TRBJ1-1; 7 nucleotides agree with TRBD1. The CDR3 consists of 17 residues. Losses at the gene ends were 4 bases for V and 4 bases for J; bases not matched to a gene: 16. CDR1 and CDR2 from the germline V gene are SGHNT and YYREEE (reference sequence). CDR3 coding DNA: TGTGCCAGCAGCCCCCACCTATTGACAGGGTTGGGCACTGAAGCTTTCTTT. Encoded protein: CASSPHLLTGLGTEAFF.

The chain uses TRBV10-1 and TRBJ1-6; no firm D call. Trimming left V 2 bases short and J 7 bases short, with 9 bases between. The CDR3 spans 14 residues. The germline V gene encodes CDR1 WNHNN and CDR2 SYGVQD (reference sequence). CDR3 DNA: TGCGCCAGCAGTGAGAGAGTAAACAATTCACCCCTCCACTTT. Residues: CASSERVNNSPLHF.

CDR3 amino acids: CASSRQGGHGYTF. The CDR3 region has the DNA TGTGCCAGCAGTCGACAGGGAGGGCATGGCTACACCTTC. The gene calls are TRBV6-5 and TRBJ1-2; 7 bases map to TRBD1. The CDR3 extends over 13 amino acids. V shed 5 bases, J shed 6 bases, and the junction held 6 bases outside the gene matches. Germline CDR1 MNHEY, CDR2 SVGAGI.

This clone was counted a single time. The chain links TRBV30 to TRBJ1-5; perhaps TRBD1 as D (5 bases). Trimming stripped 7 bases from V and 1 base from J, with 8 bases between. The CDR3 has 12 residues. Looked up from germline, CDR1 is GTSNPN and CDR2 is SVGIG (reference sequence). CDR3 protein: CASGLSNQPQHF. The CDR3 DNA reads as TGTGCCTCGGGACTGAGCAATCAGCCCCAGCATTTT.

This rearrangement joins TRBV28 to TRBJ1-1; D is uncertain. Trimming took off 10 bases at V and 1 base at J, with 19 bases between the two ends. The CDR3 consists of 15 residues. The V gene's germline CDR1 is MDHEN and CDR2 SYDVKM. This chain's CDR3 is CATQPGQHWNTEAFF. As DNA, the CDR3 is TGTGCCACTCAACCGGGCCAACACTGGAACACTGAAGCTTTCTTT.

This clone was seen a single time. The chain couples TRBV11-2 to TRBJ1-6; TRBD1 aligns across 9 bases. The junction had 10 bases not matched to a gene; V was cut back by 5 bases and J by 5 bases. The CDR3 loop spans 17 amino acids. The germline V gene has CDR1 SGHAT and CDR2 FQNNGV. The CDR3 DNA follows: TGTGCCAGCAGCCCACTCGGACAGGGGATGCATAATTCACCCCTCCACTTT. Amino acids: CASSPLGQGMHNSPLHF.

The chain employs TRBV28 and TRBJ1-1; 8 bases fit TRBD1. CDR1 MDHEN and CDR2 SYDVKM come from the germline V gene. V shed 7 bases and J 0 bases; nucleotides not matched to a gene: 1. The CDR3 extends over 13 amino acids. The CDR3 DNA sequence: TGTGCCAGCAAGGACAGGGTGAACACTGAAGCTTTCTTT. It encodes CASKDRVNTEAFF.

The rearrangement joins TRBV10-3 to TRBJ2-7, with a possible D match to TRBD2 (6 bases). The CDR3 loop spans 15 amino acids. V was pared by 0 bases and J by 0 bases, with 9 bases between. Per germline, CDR1 ENHRY and CDR2 SYGVKD. The CDR3 DNA follows: TGTGCCATCAGTGAGTCGATCGGGAGCTCCTACGAGCAGTACTTC. Protein: CAISESIGSSYEQYF.

The V gene is TRBV4-1, the J gene TRBJ2-3; TRBD2 matches 12 bases. The junction had 7 bases not matched to a gene; V was cut back by 3 bases and J by 0 bases. The germline V gene has CDR1 MGHRA and CDR2 YSYEKL. This CDR3 is 18 amino acids long. The chain's CDR3 is CASSHTPLAGGSTDTQYF. The CDR3 DNA reads TGCGCCAGCAGCCACACTCCCCTAGCGGGGGGGAGCACAGATACGCAGTATTTT.

This chain uses TRBV19 with TRBJ2-2; possibly TRBD2 for D (5 bases). Deletions cut 3 bases from V and 4 bases from J, with 9 bases between. This CDR3 has 14 amino acids. Germline values: CDR1 LNHDA, CDR2 SQIVND (reference sequence). In nucleotides, the CDR3 is TGTGCCAGTAGTATCGGACTTTTCACCGGGGAGCTGTTTTTT. It specifies CASSIGLFTGELFF.

This chain joins TRBV27 and TRBJ2-2; D gene unclear. V lost 2 bases, J lost 2 bases, and 9 bases lay in between. This CDR3 is 15 amino acids long. Germline V gene data show CDR1 as MNHEY and CDR2 as SMNVEV (reference sequence). The CDR3, as DNA: TGTGCCAGCAGTTTAAGGCTGGTCAACACCGGGGAGCTGTTTTTT. It codes for CASSLRLVNTGELFF.

This clone was counted a single time. V is TRBV10-3 and J is TRBJ1-2; 8 positions agree with TRBD1. This CDR3 comprises 15 residues. Germline V gene lookup returns CDR1 ENHRY and CDR2 SYGVKD. Germline trimming cut 0 bases from V and 7 bases from J; bases unmatched to any gene: 7. CDR3 sequence: CAISESPGGRGGYTF. The CDR3 DNA reads TGTGCCATCAGTGAGTCGCCAGGGGGCCGGGGTGGCTACACCTTC.

The gene calls are TRBV3-1 (or the pseudogene TRBV3-2) and TRBJ2-1; D gene ambiguous. Looked up from germline, CDR1 is LGHDT and CDR2 is YNNKEL (reference sequence). V was shortened by 1 base and J by 7 bases, with 17 bases between the two germline ends. CDR3 length: 16 amino acids. The CDR3 region is CASSQGTSAGWNEQFF. The CDR3 nucleotides read TGTGCCAGCAGCCAAGGAACCTCCGCCGGGTGGAATGAGCAGTTCTTC.